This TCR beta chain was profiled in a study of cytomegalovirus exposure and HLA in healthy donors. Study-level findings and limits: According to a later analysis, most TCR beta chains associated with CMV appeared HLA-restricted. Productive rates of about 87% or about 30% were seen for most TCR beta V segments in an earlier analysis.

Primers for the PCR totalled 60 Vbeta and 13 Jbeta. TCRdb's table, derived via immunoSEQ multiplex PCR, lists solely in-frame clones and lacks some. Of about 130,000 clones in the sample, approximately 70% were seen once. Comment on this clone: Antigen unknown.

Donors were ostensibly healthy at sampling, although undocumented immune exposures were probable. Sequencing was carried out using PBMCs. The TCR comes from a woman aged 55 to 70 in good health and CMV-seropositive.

The CDR3 region is CASSLRTGREKLFF. CDR3 nucleotides: TGTGCCAGCAGCTTGCGGACAGGACGGGAAAAACTGTTTTTT. The chain couples TRBV5-6 to TRBJ1-4; 7 bases line up with TRBD1. V trimming: 1 base; J trimming: 8 bases; junction bases outside the gene matches: 5. This CDR3 has 14 residues. The germline CDR1 and CDR2 sequences are SGHDT and YYEEEE.